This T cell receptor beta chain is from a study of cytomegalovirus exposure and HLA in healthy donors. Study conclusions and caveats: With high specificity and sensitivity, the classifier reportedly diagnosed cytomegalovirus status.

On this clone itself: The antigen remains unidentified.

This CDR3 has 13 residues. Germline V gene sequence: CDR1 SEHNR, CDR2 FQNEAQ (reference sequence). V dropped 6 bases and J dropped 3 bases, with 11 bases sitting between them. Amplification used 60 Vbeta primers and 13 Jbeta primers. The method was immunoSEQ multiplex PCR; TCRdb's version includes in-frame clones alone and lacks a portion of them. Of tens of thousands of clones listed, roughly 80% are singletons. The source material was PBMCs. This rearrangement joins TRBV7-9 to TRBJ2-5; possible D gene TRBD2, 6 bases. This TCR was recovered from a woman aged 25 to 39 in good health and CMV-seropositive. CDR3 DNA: TGTGCCAGCAGGTCCGGGGGAAAAGAGACCCAGTACTTC. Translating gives CASRSGGKETQYF.